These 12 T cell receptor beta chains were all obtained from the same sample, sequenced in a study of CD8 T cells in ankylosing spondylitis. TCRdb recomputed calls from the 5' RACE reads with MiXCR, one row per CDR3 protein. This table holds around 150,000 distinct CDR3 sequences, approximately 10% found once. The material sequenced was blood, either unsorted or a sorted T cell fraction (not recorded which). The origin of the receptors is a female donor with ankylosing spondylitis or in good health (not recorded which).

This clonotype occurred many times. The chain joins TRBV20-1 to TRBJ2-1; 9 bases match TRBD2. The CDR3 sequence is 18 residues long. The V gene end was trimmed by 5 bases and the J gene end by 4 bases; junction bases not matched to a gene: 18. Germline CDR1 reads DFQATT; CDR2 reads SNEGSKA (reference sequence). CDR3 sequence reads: CSAARPGSRLAAYNEQFF. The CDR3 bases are TGCAGTGCTGCGAGGCCGGGCTCGAGACTAGCGGCATACAATGAGCAGTTCTTC.

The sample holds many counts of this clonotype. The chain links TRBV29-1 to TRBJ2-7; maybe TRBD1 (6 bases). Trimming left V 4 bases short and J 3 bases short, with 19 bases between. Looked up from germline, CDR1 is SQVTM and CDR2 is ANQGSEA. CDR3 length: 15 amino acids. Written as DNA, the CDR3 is TGCAGCGTTGGGGGGCAACCGTTCCCCCACTACGAGCAGTACTTC. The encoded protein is CSVGGQPFPHYEQYF.

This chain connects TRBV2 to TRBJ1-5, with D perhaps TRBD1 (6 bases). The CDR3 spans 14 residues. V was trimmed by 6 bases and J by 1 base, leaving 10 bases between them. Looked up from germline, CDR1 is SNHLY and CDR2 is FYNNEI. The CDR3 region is CASRGDTSNQPQHF. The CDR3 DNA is TGTGCCAGCAGAGGGGACACCAGCAATCAGCCCCAGCATTTT.

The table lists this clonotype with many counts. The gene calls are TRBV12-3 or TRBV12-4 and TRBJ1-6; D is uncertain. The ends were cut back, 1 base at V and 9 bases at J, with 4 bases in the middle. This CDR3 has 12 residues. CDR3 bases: TGTGCCAGCAGTTTAGAGAGTTCACCCCTCCACTTT. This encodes CASSLESSPLHF.

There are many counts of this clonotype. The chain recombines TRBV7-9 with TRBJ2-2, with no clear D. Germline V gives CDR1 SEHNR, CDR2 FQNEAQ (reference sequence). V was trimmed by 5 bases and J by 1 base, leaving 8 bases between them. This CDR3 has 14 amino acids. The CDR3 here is CASSGEMNTGELFF. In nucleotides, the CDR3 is TGTGCCAGCAGCGGAGAGATGAACACCGGGGAGCTGTTTTTT.

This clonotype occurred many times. Here the CDR3 DNA reads TGCAGCGTTGAATTTTACAATGAGCAGTTCTTC. It codes for CSVEFYNEQFF. V is TRBV29-1 and J is TRBJ2-1; no clear D. This CDR3 has 11 residues. CDR1 SQVTM and CDR2 ANQGSEA come from the germline V gene. V was shortened by 2 bases and J by 4 bases, with 3 bases between the two germline ends.

The CDR3 coding sequence is TGTGCCAGCAGCACGACCAAAGGACTAGTCTACGAGCAGTACTTC. Its translation: CASSTTKGLVYEQYF. This rearrangement joins TRBV7-9 to TRBJ2-7, with 7 bases that match TRBD2. Germline assignment: CDR1 SEHNR and CDR2 FQNEAQ (reference sequence). J lost 3 bases, V lost 5 bases, and 10 bases had no gene match. This CDR3 comprises 15 residues.

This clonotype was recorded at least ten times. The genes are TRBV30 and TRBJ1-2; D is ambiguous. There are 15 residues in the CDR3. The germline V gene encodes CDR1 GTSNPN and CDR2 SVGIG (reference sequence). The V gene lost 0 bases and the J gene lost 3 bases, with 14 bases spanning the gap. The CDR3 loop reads CAWSVRDLGYYGYTF. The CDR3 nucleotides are TGTGCCTGGAGTGTACGAGACTTAGGGTACTATGGCTACACCTTC.

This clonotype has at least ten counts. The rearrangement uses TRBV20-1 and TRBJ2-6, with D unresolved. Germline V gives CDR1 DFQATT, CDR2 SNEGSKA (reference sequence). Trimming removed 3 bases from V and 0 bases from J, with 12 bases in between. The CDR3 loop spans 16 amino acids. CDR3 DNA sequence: TGCAGTGCTAGCTCGGCAACGAGCTCTGGGGCCAACGTCCTGACTTTC. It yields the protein CSASSATSSGANVLTF.

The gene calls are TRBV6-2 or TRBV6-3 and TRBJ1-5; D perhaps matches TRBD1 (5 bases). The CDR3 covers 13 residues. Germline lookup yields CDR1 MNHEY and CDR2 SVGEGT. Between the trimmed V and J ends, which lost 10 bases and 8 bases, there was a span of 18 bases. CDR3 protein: CATLRTSDEPQHF. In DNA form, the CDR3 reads TGTGCCACGCTAAGGACATCAGATGAGCCCCAGCATTTT.

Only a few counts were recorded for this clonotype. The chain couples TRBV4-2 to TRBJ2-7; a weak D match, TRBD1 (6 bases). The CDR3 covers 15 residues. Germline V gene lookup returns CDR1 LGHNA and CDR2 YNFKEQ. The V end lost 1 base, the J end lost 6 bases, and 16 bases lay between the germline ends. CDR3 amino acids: CASSQVGEGEREQYF. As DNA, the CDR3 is TGTGCCAGCAGCCAAGTTGGCGAGGGGGAGCGCGAGCAGTACTTC.

CDR3 sequence reads: CASSLGQVMNTEAFF. The CDR3 DNA reads TGTGCCAGCAGCTTAGGGCAGGTTATGAACACTGAAGCTTTCTTT. V and J are TRBV5-6 and TRBJ1-1; D call uncertain. CDR1 and CDR2 (germline): SGHDT, YYEEEE. The V and J ends lost 2 bases and 0 bases respectively, with 11 bases between them. CDR3 length equals 15 residues.